The 10 T cell receptor beta chains below all came from one sample that was sequenced in a study of blood T cells in healthy people across ages. A second about 7 to 12 cycle PCR used barcoded and J-beta primers. TCRdb re-derived calls from the 5' RACE reads in MiXCR, one entry per CDR3 protein. The top ten hold around 32% of the sample, which has about 680,000 distinct CDR3 sequences, approximately 50% seen once. The sample taken for sequencing was blood. The receptors were gathered from a woman aged 60 to 75 in good health.

V and J are TRBV6-2 or TRBV6-3 and TRBJ2-1, with 7 bases matching TRBD2. The length of the CDR3 is 14 residues. V was clipped by 6 bases and J by 9 bases; unmatched bases: 11. Germline V CDR1 and CDR2: MNHEY, SVGEGT. CDR3: CASSQSSGRVEQFF. The CDR3 DNA sequence: TGTGCCAGCAGCCAATCTAGCGGTCGTGTTGAGCAGTTCTTC.

V gene TRBV11-1 combines with J gene TRBJ2-5; 13 bases match TRBD2. The CDR3 consists of 17 residues. V trimming: 5 bases; J trimming: 4 bases; junction bases outside the gene matches: 10. CDR1 is SGHAT and CDR2 is FQDESV in the germline V gene (reference sequence). CDR3 bases: TGTGCCAGCAGCCACCGAACGGGACTAGCGGGACTAGAGACCCAGTACTTC. Translated, it gives CASSHRTGLAGLETQYF.

This clonotype was recorded a few times. V usage is TRBV7-2 and J usage is TRBJ1-2; 8 bases are shared with TRBD1. This CDR3 is 15 amino acids long. The germline V gene has CDR1 SGHTA and CDR2 FQGNSA. The junction had 9 bases not matched to a gene; V was cut back by 5 bases and J by 4 bases. CDR3 protein: CASSKNQGASYGYTF. The CDR3 DNA is TGTGCCAGCAGCAAAAACCAGGGGGCGAGCTATGGCTACACCTTC.

V usage is TRBV3-1 and J usage is TRBJ1-5; maybe TRBD1 (5 bases). The length of the CDR3 is 13 residues. Per germline, CDR1 LGHDT and CDR2 YNNKEL (reference sequence). With 4 bases removed from V and 7 bases from J, the gap between germline ends came to 11 bases. The CDR3 protein is CASSLGGEQPQHF. The CDR3 nucleotides read TGTGCCAGCAGCCTCGGGGGAGAACAGCCCCAGCATTTT.

This sequence joins TRBV15 and TRBJ1-6; TRBD1 agrees at 8 bases. Germline CDR1 is LNHNV and CDR2 is YYDKDF (reference sequence). The CDR3 is 15 amino acids. The junction had 9 bases not matched to a gene; V was cut back by 5 bases and J by 9 bases. The CDR3 loop is CATSLRTGRGSPLHF. In DNA, the CDR3 is TGTGCCACCAGCCTTCGGACAGGGAGAGGTTCACCCCTCCACTTT.

This sequence joins TRBV7-2 and TRBJ1-2; 7 nucleotides agree with TRBD1. J gave up 2 bases and V 9 bases, and 6 bases lay outside the gene matches. Germline V lookup: CDR1 SGHTA, CDR2 FQGNSA. CDR3 length equals 13 residues. The CDR3: CASLQGPNYGYTF. CDR3 coding DNA: TGTGCCAGTCTACAGGGGCCGAACTATGGCTACACCTTC. Supplemented by reference TRBV7-2 and TRBJ1-2, the full variable domain reads GAGVSQSPSNKVTEKGKDVELRCDPISGHTALYWYRQSLGQGLEFLIYFQGNSAPDKSGLPSDRFSAERTGGSVSTLTIQRTQQEDSAVYLCASLQGPNYGYTFGSGTRLTVV.

This clonotype occurred a few times. J is TRBJ2-6 and V is TRBV7-9; 7 bases map to TRBD1. There are 18 residues in the CDR3. CDR1 is SEHNR and CDR2 is FQNEAQ in the germline V gene (reference sequence). V was pared by 3 bases and J by 0 bases, with 8 bases of the junction left unmatched. The CDR3 coding sequence is TGTGCCAGCAGCTTTTTAGCAGGGGGAGACTCTGGGGCCAACGTCCTGACTTTC. It translates to CASSFLAGGDSGANVLTF.

This clonotype was detected a few times. J is TRBJ1-6 and V is TRBV28, with D hard to call. In germline, CDR1 is MDHEN, CDR2 SYDVKM. The CDR3 contains 13 residues. The V end was cut by 7 bases, the J end by 9 bases, with 13 bases between. CDR3 residues: CASTPDEGSPLHF. The CDR3 nucleotides read TGTGCCAGCACCCCGGACGAGGGTTCACCCCTCCACTTT.

This chain links TRBV10-3 with TRBJ2-3; the D gene is possibly TRBD2 (6 bases). The germline gives CDR1 ENHRY, CDR2 SYGVKD. V lost 8 bases, J lost 3 bases, and 15 bases lay in between. The CDR3 extends over 14 amino acids. The DNA of the CDR3 is TGTGCCATCGCCCAGCGGGTGTCGACAGATACGCAGTATTTT. This codes for CAIAQRVSTDTQYF.

The chain is built from TRBV5-1 and TRBJ1-1; possible D gene TRBD1, 5 bases. CDR1 and CDR2 (germline): SGHRS, YFSETQ. The CDR3 loop spans 14 amino acids. Trimming removed 7 bases from V and 0 bases from J, with 13 bases in between. The CDR3 bases are TGCGCCAGCTTTCAGGGTCAGATGAACACTGAAGCTTTCTTT. Residues: CASFQGQMNTEAFF.